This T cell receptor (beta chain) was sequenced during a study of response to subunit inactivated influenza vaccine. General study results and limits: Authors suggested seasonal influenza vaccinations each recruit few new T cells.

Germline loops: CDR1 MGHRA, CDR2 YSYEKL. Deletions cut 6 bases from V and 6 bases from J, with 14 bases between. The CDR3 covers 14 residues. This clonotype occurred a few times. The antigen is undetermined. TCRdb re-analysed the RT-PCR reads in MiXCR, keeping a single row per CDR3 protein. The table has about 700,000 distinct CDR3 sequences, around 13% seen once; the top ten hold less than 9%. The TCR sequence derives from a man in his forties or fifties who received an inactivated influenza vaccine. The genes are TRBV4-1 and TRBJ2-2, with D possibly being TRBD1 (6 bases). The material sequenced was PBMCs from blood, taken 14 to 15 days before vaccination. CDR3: CASRATGTAGELFF. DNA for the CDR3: TGCGCCAGCAGGGCTACAGGGACGGCCGGGGAGCTGTTTTTT.